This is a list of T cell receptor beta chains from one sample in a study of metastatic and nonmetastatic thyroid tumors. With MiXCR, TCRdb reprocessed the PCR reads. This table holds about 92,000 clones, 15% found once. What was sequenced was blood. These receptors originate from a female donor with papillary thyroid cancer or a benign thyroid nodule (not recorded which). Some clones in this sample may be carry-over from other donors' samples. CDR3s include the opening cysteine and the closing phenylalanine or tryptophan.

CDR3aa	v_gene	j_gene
CASSDSGTGYYNEQFF	TRBV19	TRBJ2-1
CASSSGHAADTQYF	TRBV5-6	TRBJ2-3
CASSLGQGISNQPQHF	TRBV3-1	TRBJ1-5
CASSYSYFPREHDYGYTF	TRBV6-5	TRBJ1-2
CASSLTSLPLEQYF	TRBV12-3/TRBV12-4	TRBJ2-7
CASRSGFHGITEAFF	TRBV28	TRBJ1-1
CASSSNGGYGYGYTF	TRBV28	TRBJ1-2
CAISTLLAGGLHEQFF	TRBV10-3	TRBJ2-1
CVSSFAGWRSNHPQHF	TRBV6-2/TRBV6-3	TRBJ1-5
CASSSNPGGVAKNIQYF	TRBV6-2/TRBV6-3	TRBJ2-4
CASSRRHNSNQPQHF	TRBV19	TRBJ1-5
CASSYRAGDLDTQYF	TRBV5-5	TRBJ2-3
CASSTRTGQYSNQPQHF	TRBV6-1	TRBJ1-5
CASSLSGTHGGGYTF	TRBV28	TRBJ1-2
CASRLTVADTQYF	TRBV2	TRBJ2-3
CASSRGRETQYF	TRBV2	TRBJ2-5
CASSLGASNTGELFF	TRBV7-6	TRBJ2-2
CASRSHGSGNTIYF	TRBV6-2/TRBV6-3	TRBJ1-3
CSARKEGNTEAFF	TRBV20-1	TRBJ1-1
CASSRAPPTSPLHF	TRBV6-1	TRBJ1-6
CASSQTSYEQYF	TRBV7-9	TRBJ2-7
CASSLLRGSYNSPLHF	TRBV5-5	TRBJ1-6
CASSEGREATEAFF	TRBV2	TRBJ1-1
CASSSYRDQETQYF	TRBV12-3/TRBV12-4	TRBJ2-5
CASSPALTGSSYEQYF	TRBV5-1	TRBJ2-7
CATSDSHHYQPQHF	TRBV24-1	TRBJ1-5
CASSPPVGTRNQPQHF	TRBV18	TRBJ1-5
CASTGRPTEAFF	TRBV28	TRBJ1-1
CASSLVGEDGYTF	TRBV5-5	TRBJ1-2
CASSYRQGYNSPLQF	TRBV6-2/TRBV6-3	TRBJ1-6
CGARRAYGEQYF	TRBV20-1	TRBJ2-7
CASSFRTSGGYNEQFF	TRBV27	TRBJ2-1
CASSKDRGGNQPQHF	TRBV28	TRBJ1-5
CASSTAHQPQHF	TRBV19	TRBJ1-5
CSARDLAFHEKLFF	TRBV20-1	TRBJ1-4
CASSYSTQVYEQYF	TRBV6-5	TRBJ2-7
CASSPQSAFNEKLFF	TRBV18	TRBJ1-4
CSVFRDSSGGADTQYF	TRBV20-1	TRBJ2-3
CASRGGTGAGTSDEAFF	TRBV19	TRBJ1-1
CASSPGQMNTEAFF	TRBV11-2	TRBJ1-1
CASSIRSSRSEKLFF	TRBV19	TRBJ1-4